One sample yielded the 20 T cell receptor beta chains listed below, sequenced in a study of cytotoxic CD8 clonotypes in ibrutinib-treated CLL. The repertoire was sequenced with immunoSEQ multiplex PCR; TCRdb's copy has only in-frame clones and lacks some. The sample lists roughly 170,000 clones, approximately 80% occurring once. The sample in question was PBMCs, obtained after 24 months of ibrutinib treatment. Receptors originate from a human donor with chronic lymphocytic leukemia.

This chain uses TRBV5-1 with TRBJ2-7; 11 nucleotides match TRBD2. Trimming removed 1 base from V and 7 bases from J; junction bases left unmatched: 4. In germline, CDR1 is SGHRS, CDR2 YFSETQ. The CDR3 loop spans 14 amino acids. The CDR3 loop reads CASSLTSGSREQYF. CDR3 coding DNA: TGCGCCAGCAGCTTGACTAGCGGGAGTAGGGAGCAGTACTTC. Together with reference TRBV5-1 and TRBJ2-7, the CDR3 gives the full variable domain: KAGVTQTPRYLIKTRGQQVTLSCSPISGHRSVSWYQQTPGQGLQFLFEYFSETQRNKGNFPGRFSGRQFSNSRSEMNVSTLELGDSALYLCASSLTSGSREQYFGPGTRLTVT.

The V call is TRBV10-2, the J call TRBJ1-2; possibly TRBD1 for D (6 bases). Trimming pared 5 bases from V and 7 bases from J, leaving 11 bases between. The CDR3 is made up of 12 amino acids. Germline V gene data show CDR1 as WSHSY and CDR2 as SAAADI. Written as DNA, the CDR3 is TGCGCCAGCAGTCGGGGGGCTGGTGGCTACACCTTC. It is translated as CASSRGAGGYTF.

This clone was detected ten times or more. The V call is TRBV2, the J call TRBJ1-5, with D perhaps TRBD1 (6 bases). The V gene's germline CDR1 is SNHLY and CDR2 FYNNEI. V was clipped by 6 bases and J by 3 bases, with 15 bases between them. The CDR3 is 15 amino acids. This CDR3 reads CASRIFRGANQPQHF. The CDR3 coding sequence is TGTGCCAGCAGGATATTCCGGGGGGCCAATCAGCCCCAGCATTTT.

The chain is built from TRBV29-1 and TRBJ2-5; tentatively, D is TRBD1 or TRBD2 (5 bases each). V shed 7 bases and J shed 5 bases, with 17 bases lying between them. Per germline, CDR1 SQVTM and CDR2 ANQGSEA. The CDR3 is 13 amino acids. The CDR3 DNA follows: TGCAGCGCCTACGGGGCAGGGACCGAGACCCAGTACTTC. Encoded protein: CSAYGAGTETQYF.

J is TRBJ1-1 and V is TRBV19; no definite D call. CDR3 length equals 17 residues. Deletions cut 5 bases from V and 1 base from J, with 20 bases between. Germline assignment: CDR1 LNHDA and CDR2 SQIVND (reference sequence). CDR3 amino acids: CASSPRGKQRPNTEAFF. The DNA for the CDR3 is TGTGCCAGTAGTCCTCGTGGCAAGCAAAGACCGAACACTGAAGCTTTCTTT.

To note about this clone: Within the sample, other DNA sequences also encode this same CDR3. The gene calls are TRBV18 and TRBJ1-5; 7 nucleotides line up with TRBD1. The germline V gene encodes CDR1 KGHSH and CDR2 LQKENI. V gave up 0 bases and J gave up 6 bases; unmatched junction bases: 5. This CDR3 has 15 amino acids. The CDR3 region has the DNA TGTGCCAGCTCACCACCGGGAGGGGGCGGTCAGCCCCAGCATTTT. It is translated as CASSPPGGGGQPQHF.

CDR3: CAWSGQHYGYTF. The CDR3 DNA sequence: TGTGCCTGGAGTGGGCAGCACTATGGCTACACCTTC. The V and J genes are TRBV30 and TRBJ1-2; D is unclear. This CDR3 has 12 amino acids. The germline V and J ends were trimmed by 1 base and 3 bases, with 6 bases remaining between them. Germline V gene data show CDR1 as GTSNPN and CDR2 as SVGIG (reference sequence).

The chain couples TRBV13 to TRBJ1-4; D is ambiguous. The germline CDR1 and CDR2 sequences are PRHDT and FYEKMQ (reference sequence). Trimming took off 6 bases at V and 6 bases at J, with 11 bases between the two ends. This CDR3 comprises 13 residues. The CDR3 DNA reads as TGTGCCAGCAGGTCCCGACTCGATGAAAAACTGTTTTTT. Amino acid sequence: CASRSRLDEKLFF.

V is TRBV6-1 and J is TRBJ2-3; possibly TRBD1 or TRBD2 for D (6 bases each). Looked up from germline, CDR1 is MNHNS and CDR2 is SASEGT. The length of the CDR3 is 13 residues. V dropped 7 bases and J dropped 2 bases, with 10 bases sitting between them. The CDR3 DNA is TGTGCCAGCAACGGGGGACACACAGATACGCAGTATTTT. Its translation: CASNGGHTDTQYF.

This clone has a single count. This rearrangement joins TRBV29-1 to TRBJ2-3; unclear D gene. From germline, CDR1 is SQVTM and CDR2 ANQGSEA. The CDR3 sequence is 12 residues long. Trimming took 8 bases from V and 2 from J, leaving 11 bases between them. The CDR3 DNA is TGCAGCCTTGTAAGGGACACAGATACGCAGTATTTT. Protein: CSLVRDTDTQYF.

This rearrangement joins TRBV6-5 to TRBJ1-1; D may be TRBD1 (5 bases). Trimming shortened V by 8 bases and J by 1 base, and 17 bases separated the two germline ends. The CDR3 is 15 residues long. Germline V CDR1 and CDR2: MNHEY, SVGAGI. CDR3 in amino acids: CASGGQGAWNTEAFF. DNA of the CDR3: TGTGCCAGCGGTGGGCAGGGCGCCTGGAACACTGAAGCTTTCTTT.

The V call is TRBV25-1, the J call TRBJ1-2; D unresolved. The CDR3 length is 11 residues. V lost 1 base, J lost 5 bases, and 2 bases lay in between. The germline CDR1 and CDR2 sequences are MGHDK and SYGVNS. Here the CDR3 DNA reads TGTGCCAGCAGTGAATCATATGGCTACACCTTC. This sequence encodes CASSESYGYTF.

The chain joins TRBV19 to TRBJ2-3; 9 bases map to TRBD1. V lost 6 bases, J lost 4 bases, and 5 bases stayed unmatched. In germline, CDR1 is LNHDA, CDR2 SQIVND (reference sequence). This CDR3 is 14 amino acids long. The DNA for the CDR3 is TGTGCCAGTAGACCGGGACAGGGCTCAGATACGCAGTATTTT. This encodes CASRPGQGSDTQYF.

This rearrangement joins TRBV5-1 to TRBJ2-3; 12 bases fit TRBD2. This CDR3 has 16 residues. Germline V lookup: CDR1 SGHRS, CDR2 YFSETQ. V trimming: 4 bases; J trimming: 2 bases; junction bases outside the gene matches: 5. CDR3 loop: CASSRTSGVYTDTQYF. Written as DNA, the CDR3 is TGCGCCAGCAGCAGGACTAGCGGGGTCTACACAGATACGCAGTATTTT.

The rearrangement joins TRBV27 to TRBJ1-1; D remains unclear. The CDR3 covers 13 residues. Trimming pared 6 bases from V and 4 bases from J, leaving 12 bases between. Germline CDR1 reads MNHEY; CDR2 reads SMNVEV (reference sequence). The CDR3: CASSQQWSTEAFF. The DNA for the CDR3 is TGTGCCAGCAGCCAACAATGGAGCACTGAAGCTTTCTTT.

The chain carries TRBV5-6 and TRBJ2-7; 10 nucleotides align to TRBD1. Per the germline V gene, CDR1 is SGHDT and CDR2 is YYEEEE. With V trimmed by 0 bases and J by 7 bases, 4 bases remained unmatched. CDR3 size: 14 residues. CDR3 nucleotide sequence: TGTGCCAGCAGCTTGGCCGGGACAGGGGTTGAGCAGTACTTC. It codes for CASSLAGTGVEQYF. The variable domain in full, with the rest retrieved from reference TRBV5-6 and TRBJ2-7, is DAGVTQSPTHLIKTRGQQVTLRCSPKSGHDTVSWYQQALGQGPQFIFQYYEEEERQRGNFPDRFSGHQFPNYSSELNVNALLLGDSALYLCASSLAGTGVEQYFGPGTRLTVT.

The chain has TRBV7-6 and TRBJ2-1, with 8 positions matching TRBD1. The length of the CDR3 is 17 residues. CDR1 is SGHVS and CDR2 is FNYEAQ in the germline V gene. V trimming: 1 base; J trimming: 6 bases; junction bases outside the gene matches: 11. CDR3 nucleotides: TGTGCCAGCAGCTTAGGTGGTCGGGACAGGATTATCAATGAGCAGTTCTTC. Encoded protein: CASSLGGRDRIINEQFF. The full variable domain, rest sourced from reference TRBV7-6 and TRBJ2-1, is GAGVSQSPRYKVTKRGQDVALRCDPISGHVSLYWYRQALGQGPEFLTYFNYEAQQDKSGLPNDRFSAERPEGSISTLTIQRTEQRDSAMYRCASSLGGRDRIINEQFFGPGTRLTVL.

This rearrangement joins TRBV7-6 to TRBJ2-7, with D possibly TRBD2 on 5 matching bases. The CDR3 extends over 13 amino acids. The germline V gene has CDR1 SGHVS and CDR2 FNYEAQ. Deletions cut 3 bases from V and 2 bases from J, with 8 bases between. CDR3 loop: CASSFLGAYEQYF. The CDR3 DNA follows: TGTGCCAGCAGCTTCCTCGGGGCCTACGAGCAGTACTTC.

The chain joins TRBV2 to TRBJ2-1; TRBD2 agrees at 8 bases. The germline gives CDR1 SNHLY, CDR2 FYNNEI. Trimming at V came to 5 bases and at J to 6 bases, leaving 9 bases not matched to a gene. The CDR3 length is 15 residues. The DNA of the CDR3 is TGTGCCAGCAGTTCGAGCGGGAGACGGGGCAATGAGCAGTTCTTC. Its translation: CASSSSGRRGNEQFF.

The chain recombines TRBV5-1 with TRBJ1-2; TRBD1 aligns across 9 bases. V dropped 1 base and J dropped 3; count of bases not matched to a gene: 10. The CDR3 has 17 residues. The germline V gene has CDR1 SGHRS and CDR2 YFSETQ. The CDR3 is CASSLNWEGQGDYGYTF. DNA for the CDR3: TGCGCCAGCAGCTTGAACTGGGAGGGACAGGGTGACTATGGCTACACCTTC. Combining the CDR3 with reference TRBV5-1 and TRBJ1-2 gives the whole variable domain KAGVTQTPRYLIKTRGQQVTLSCSPISGHRSVSWYQQTPGQGLQFLFEYFSETQRNKGNFPGRFSGRQFSNSRSEMNVSTLELGDSALYLCASSLNWEGQGDYGYTFGSGTRLTVV.